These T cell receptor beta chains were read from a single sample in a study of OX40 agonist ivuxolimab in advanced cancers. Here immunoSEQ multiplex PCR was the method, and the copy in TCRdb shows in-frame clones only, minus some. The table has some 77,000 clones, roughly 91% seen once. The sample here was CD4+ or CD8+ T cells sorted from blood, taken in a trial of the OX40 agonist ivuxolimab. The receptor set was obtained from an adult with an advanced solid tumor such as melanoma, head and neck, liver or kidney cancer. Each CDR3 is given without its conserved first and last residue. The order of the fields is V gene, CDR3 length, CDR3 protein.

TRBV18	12	ASSPRQNTGELF
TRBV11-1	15	ASSKGLAGTSTDTQY
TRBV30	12	AWQDRGRTQPQH
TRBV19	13	ASSILRAERHGYT
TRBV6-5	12	ASSSPGGDNEQF
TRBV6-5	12	ASSYLPGNTEAF
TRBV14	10	ATSRGQETQY
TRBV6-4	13	ASSESPGLNYGYT
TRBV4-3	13	ASSQVSSGPDEQY
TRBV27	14	ASSKWDSNLKNIQY
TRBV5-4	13	ASSSRDRGQETQY
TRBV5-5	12	ASSLAGVNNEQF
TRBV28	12	ASKPSGGADTQY
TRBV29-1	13	SVEGVRGAGNTIY
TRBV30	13	AGTRSAGSSGGYT
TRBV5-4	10	ASSLQGAEQF
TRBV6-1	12	ASSEFATNEKLF
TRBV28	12	ARLSTGGATGYT
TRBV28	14	ASSLVQVASGNTIY
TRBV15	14	ATSTRGTMNTGELF
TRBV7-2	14	ASSISGATNIYEQY
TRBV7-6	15	ASSLASPPGGLHEQY
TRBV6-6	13	ASSDPTGKDQPQH
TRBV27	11	ASSLRRLDEQY
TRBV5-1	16	ASSLGHGLAGRTDTQY
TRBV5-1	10	ASSLARETQY
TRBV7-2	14	ASSLVAGGSTGELF
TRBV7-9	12	ASSVDRGLPEQY
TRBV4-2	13	ASSVRQLANYGYT
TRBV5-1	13	ASSLAGGSQETQY
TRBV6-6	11	ASSPPGGAEAF
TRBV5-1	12	ASSLGTGDNEQF
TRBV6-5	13	ASSYAGQAYNEQF
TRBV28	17	ASSFGGLAGSLSYNEQF
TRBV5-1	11	ASSLGGLETQY
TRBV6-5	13	ASSSAGSPNSPLH
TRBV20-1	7	SANHEQY
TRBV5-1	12	ASSFEDRDREAF
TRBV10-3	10	AIRDGAEGYT
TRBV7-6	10	ASSSRDNIQY
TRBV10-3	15	AISESGQPSSNYGYT
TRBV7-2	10	ASSFTPHEQF
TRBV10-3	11	AIGTGSQETQY
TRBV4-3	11	ASSQDGVAEAF
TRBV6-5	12	ASNWTLTNEKLF
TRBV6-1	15	ASSELAIASSYNEQF
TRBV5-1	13	ASSPDGSSYNEQF
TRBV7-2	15	ASSLLRGPTSTDTQY
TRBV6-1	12	ASSTSGGAETQY
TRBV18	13	ASSPYSGSTDTQY
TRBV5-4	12	ASSTGQTQETQY
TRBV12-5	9	ASGTYNEQF
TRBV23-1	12	ASIDHEAHEKLF
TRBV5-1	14	ASSLPTGANTGELF
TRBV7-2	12	ASSSHYGNQPQH